This T cell receptor beta chain was sequenced during a study of CD8 T cells in ankylosing spondylitis. General study results and limits: Relatively rare in peripheral blood, disease-linked clones were also CD8+. Disease-associated clones were reportedly significantly overrepresented in matched ankylosing spondylitis synovial fluid. It appeared that ankylosing spondylitis blood was characterized by a TCR beta motif of about eight highly homologous variants. Prior work had noted some motif variants in reactive arthritis blood and synovial fluid.

The CDR3 loop spans 14 amino acids. V lost 0 bases and J 4 bases, leaving 9 bases between the germline ends. Germline values: CDR1 MGHRA, CDR2 YSYEKL. Quantitative 5'-RACE with molecular barcodes was used to make the TCR beta libraries. One entry per CDR3 protein results from TCRdb running MiXCR on the 5' RACE reads. This sample has around 770,000 distinct CDR3 sequences, with around 17% found just once. For this clonotype: Its antigen is currently unknown.

V gene TRBV4-1 combines with J gene TRBJ1-1, with TRBD1 as a possible D gene (5 bases). The clonotype originates from a male donor with ankylosing spondylitis. The specimen was blood, either unsorted or a sorted T cell fraction (not recorded which). CDR3 loop: CASSQEGGVTEAFF. CDR3 in DNA: TGCGCCAGCAGCCAAGAGGGGGGGGTCACTGAAGCTTTCTTT.